What follows describes a single T cell receptor (beta chain). Its matching antigen is unknown. This sample stems from a study of CD8 T cells in ankylosing spondylitis. The study's findings and limits: In ankylosing spondylitis patients, matched synovial fluid reportedly showed significant enrichment of disease-linked clones.

Quantitative 5'-RACE was performed with molecular barcodes, and it yielded the TCR beta libraries. In TCRdb, the 5' RACE reads were re-called with MiXCR into one record per CDR3 protein. The data hold some 240,000 distinct CDR3 sequences, with around 25% observed a single time. CDR1 is KGHSH and CDR2 is LQKENI in the germline V gene. Trimming took 3 bases from V and 1 from J, leaving 9 bases between them. The length of the CDR3 is 15 residues. The TCR was taken from a male donor with ankylosing spondylitis or in good health (not recorded which). The chain employs TRBV18 and TRBJ2-2; unclear D gene. Sequenced material: blood, either unsorted or a sorted T cell fraction (not recorded which). The CDR3 DNA follows: TGTGCCAGCTCACCCGAGATCCTGAACACCGGGGAGCTGTTTTTT. Its protein is CASSPEILNTGELFF.